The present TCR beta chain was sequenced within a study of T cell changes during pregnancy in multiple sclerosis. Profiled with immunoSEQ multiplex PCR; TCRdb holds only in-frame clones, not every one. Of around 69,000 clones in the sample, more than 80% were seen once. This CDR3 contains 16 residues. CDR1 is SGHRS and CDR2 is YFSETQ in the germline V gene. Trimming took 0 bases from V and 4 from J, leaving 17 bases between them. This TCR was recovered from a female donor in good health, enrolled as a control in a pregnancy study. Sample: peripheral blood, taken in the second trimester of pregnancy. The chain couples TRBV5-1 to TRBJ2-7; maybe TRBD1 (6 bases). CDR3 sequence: CASSLAVPQGQYEQYF. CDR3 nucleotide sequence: TGCGCCAGCAGCTTGGCGGTTCCGCAGGGACAATACGAGCAGTACTTC.